This record concerns one T cell receptor (beta chain) sequence. CDR3 length: 14 amino acids. V lost 6 bases, J lost 4 bases, and 16 bases lay in between. The V gene's germline CDR1 is KGHSH and CDR2 LQKENI. The sample originates from a study of response to subunit inactivated influenza vaccine. Using its own MiXCR run on the RT-PCR reads, TCRdb lists one record per CDR3 protein. The sample contains a few hundred thousand distinct CDR3 sequences, about 11% of which appear only once. The same sample was also studied in work on T cells expressing NK-cell markers. That work states: TCR beta cDNA was made by 5'RACE template switching with UMIs. Dominant NKG2C+ clonotypes were found to form about 1.0-7.5% of CD8+ T cells in six donors. A handful of donors showed these clonotypes also leading the CD3+CD56-NKG2C+ fraction. Specificity for HCMV among expanded NKG2C+ T cell clones was not established.

Sequenced material: PBMCs from blood, taken on the day of vaccination. V and J are TRBV18 and TRBJ2-7, with D unclear. The sequence derives from a man aged 50-59 years who received an inactivated influenza vaccine. The CDR3 sequence is CASSPAYGVYEQYF. In nucleotides, the CDR3 is TGTGCCAGCTCGCCTGCTTATGGGGTTTACGAGCAGTACTTC.